The clone carrying this T cell receptor beta chain was seen a few times. Its antigen is currently unknown. Using immunoSEQ multiplex PCR, the repertoire was profiled, and TCRdb retains in-frame clones only, with some absent. This sample carries about 94,000 clones, under 95% of them seen once, and the ten largest clones take about 2%. This specimen comes from a study of PD-1 blockade in classical Hodgkin lymphoma. Regarding the study as a whole: The diversity seen at baseline in complete responders resembled that of newly diagnosed patients.

Time point in this sample: cycle 4 day 1 (C4D1), after about 6 weeks of nivolumab. Relapses following autologous stem cell transplantation were seen in all patients, with brentuximab vedotin exposure varying. The CDR3 is made up of 14 amino acids. Trimming cost V 3 bases and J 7 bases, with 15 bases left between them. The germline V gene encodes CDR1 LNHDA and CDR2 SQIVND (reference sequence). The material was peripheral blood mononuclear cells (PBMCs), obtained before the fourth cycle of nivolumab. This receptor was taken from a human donor with classical Hodgkin lymphoma. The chain links TRBV19 to TRBJ1-1; the D gene is possibly TRBD1 (6 bases). CDR3: CASSMGGAWDEAFF. The DNA for the CDR3 is TGTGCCAGTAGTATGGGGGGGGCGTGGGATGAAGCTTTCTTT.